This TCR beta chain appears in the sequencing data of a study of CD8 T cells in ankylosing spondylitis. Overall study results and limits: Disease-linked clones were reportedly significantly enriched in matched ankylosing spondylitis synovial fluid.

TCRdb redid the calling of the 5' RACE reads with MiXCR, one entry per CDR3 protein. The sample has 200,000 to 300,000 distinct CDR3 sequences; about 30% are singletons. A few counts support this clonotype. What it binds is unknown. The V gene lost 3 bases and the J gene lost 0 bases, with 17 bases spanning the gap. The CDR3 is made up of 16 amino acids. CDR1 and CDR2 from the germline V gene are DFQATT and SNEGSKA (reference sequence). This chain joins TRBV20-1 and TRBJ1-2; D gene ambiguous. The receptor's source is a male donor with ankylosing spondylitis or in good health (not recorded which). Material: blood, either unsorted or a sorted T cell fraction (not recorded which). CDR3 in amino acids: CSARAGGRLPNYGYTF. CDR3 nucleotides: TGCAGTGCTAGGGCAGGTGGGCGGCTTCCTAACTATGGCTACACCTTC.